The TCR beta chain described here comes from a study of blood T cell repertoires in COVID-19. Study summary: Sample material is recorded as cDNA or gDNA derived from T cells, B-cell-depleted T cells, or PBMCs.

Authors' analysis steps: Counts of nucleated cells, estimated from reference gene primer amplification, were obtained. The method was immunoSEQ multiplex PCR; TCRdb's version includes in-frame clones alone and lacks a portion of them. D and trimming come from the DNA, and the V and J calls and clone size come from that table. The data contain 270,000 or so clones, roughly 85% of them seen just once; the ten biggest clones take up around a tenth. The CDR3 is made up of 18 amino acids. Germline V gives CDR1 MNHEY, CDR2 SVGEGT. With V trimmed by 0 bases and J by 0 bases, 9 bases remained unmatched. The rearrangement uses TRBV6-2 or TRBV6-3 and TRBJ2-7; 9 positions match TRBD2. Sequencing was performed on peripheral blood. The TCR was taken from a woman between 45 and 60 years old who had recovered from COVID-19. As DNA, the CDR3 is TGTGCCAGCAGTTACTCATCGCGGCGGGGGGGTACCTCCTACGAGCAGTACTTC. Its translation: CASSYSSRRGGTSYEQYF.